Shown below are 12 T cell receptor beta chains from a single sample sequenced in a study of blood T cell repertoires in COVID-19. The data were produced by immunoSEQ multiplex PCR, yet TCRdb's version contains in-frame clones alone and is incomplete. The sample has tens of thousands of clones; under 85% are singletons. The specimen sequenced was peripheral blood. These receptors were obtained from a human donor in a cohort sampled during active COVID-19.

This clone has more than one count but fewer than ten. V gene TRBV28 combines with J gene TRBJ1-2; maybe TRBD1 (6 bases). This CDR3 region has 13 residues. Per the germline V gene, CDR1 is MDHEN and CDR2 is SYDVKM. V gave up 2 bases and J gave up 7 bases, with 11 bases separating them. CDR3 in amino acids: CASSLPRGAGYTF. The CDR3 DNA reads as TGTGCCAGCAGTTTACCCAGGGGTGCTGGCTACACCTTC.

The chain combines TRBV5-1 with TRBJ1-3; TRBD1 might be the D (5 bases). V was shortened by 4 bases and J by 0 bases, with 17 bases between the two germline ends. CDR1 and CDR2 from the germline V gene are SGHRS and YFSETQ. The CDR3 length is 17 residues. CDR3 coding DNA: TGCGCCAGCAGCGGGGAGAGCGGGGCCCCCTCTGGAAACACCATATATTTT. Translating it yields CASSGESGAPSGNTIYF.

V gene TRBV28 combines with J gene TRBJ1-2, with 8 bases matching TRBD1. Unmatched junction bases numbered 10, after V lost 5 bases and J lost 2 bases. There are 16 residues in the CDR3. The germline CDR1 and CDR2 sequences are MDHEN and SYDVKM. CDR3 nucleotides: TGTGCCAGCAGTACCCGACAGGGGTCGGGGAACTATGGCTACACCTTC. Translation: CASSTRQGSGNYGYTF.

The rearrangement uses TRBV11-2 and TRBJ2-5, with TRBD2 as a possible D gene (5 bases). The CDR3 loop spans 15 amino acids. The germline V gene has CDR1 SGHAT and CDR2 FQNNGV. V was trimmed by 5 bases and J by 5 bases, leaving 18 bases between them. The CDR3 DNA is TGTGCCAGCAGCCGTGGACGGACTTGGAGGGAGACCCAGTACTTC. Amino acid sequence: CASSRGRTWRETQYF.

This clone was seen a few times. The CDR3 spells CASSATGHPYEQYF. The CDR3 bases are TGTGCCAGCAGCGCGACGGGACACCCATACGAGCAGTACTTC. The V and J genes are TRBV9 and TRBJ2-7, with a possible D match to TRBD1 (6 bases). The germline gives CDR1 SGDLS, CDR2 YYNGEE. V lost 3 bases to trimming and J lost 4 bases, with 14 bases between them. This CDR3 spans 14 amino acids.

This sequence joins TRBV25-1 and TRBJ2-7, with 8 nucleotides matching TRBD1. With 4 bases clipped from V and 0 bases from J, the junction kept 2 bases outside the gene matches. The CDR3 is made up of 14 amino acids. Germline lookup yields CDR1 MGHDK and CDR2 SYGVNS. The CDR3 DNA is TGTGCCAGCAGTGCAGGGACAGGCTCCTACGAGCAGTACTTC. This sequence encodes CASSAGTGSYEQYF.

This clone appeared once. The chain couples TRBV5-1 to TRBJ2-3; possible D gene TRBD1, 5 bases. CDR3 size: 14 residues. Germline values: CDR1 SGHRS, CDR2 YFSETQ. Deletions cut 1 base from V and 1 base from J, with 7 bases between. The CDR3 reads CASSLRTRTDTQYF. The CDR3 DNA reads as TGCGCCAGCAGCTTGAGGACACGCACAGATACGCAGTATTTT.

This chain uses TRBV28 with TRBJ2-7, with D unresolved. CDR3 length: 12 residues. V was trimmed by 6 bases and J by 6 bases, leaving 12 bases between them. Germline lookup yields CDR1 MDHEN and CDR2 SYDVKM. The CDR3 reads CASSPYRSEQYF. The CDR3 DNA follows: TGTGCCAGCAGCCCTTACCGCAGCGAGCAGTACTTC.

The rearrangement links TRBV5-1 to TRBJ2-7; D perhaps matches TRBD1 (5 bases). Per germline, CDR1 SGHRS and CDR2 YFSETQ. V was trimmed by 0 bases and J by 6 bases, leaving 10 bases between them. This CDR3 has 13 residues. The CDR3 is CASSLGVGVEQYF. The CDR3 coding sequence is TGCGCCAGCAGCTTGGGGGTAGGGGTCGAGCAGTACTTC.

J is TRBJ1-1 and V is TRBV6-2 or TRBV6-3, with 7 nucleotides matching TRBD1. The CDR3 spans 14 residues. CDR1 and CDR2 from the germline V gene are MNHEY and SVGEGT. Trimming took 5 bases from V and 4 from J; bases not matched to a gene: 7. CDR3 sequence: CASSPRQGGTEAFF. DNA for the CDR3: TGTGCCAGCAGTCCCCGACAGGGAGGCACTGAAGCTTTCTTT.

The rearrangement uses TRBV7-2 and TRBJ2-7; D is uncertain. CDR1 is SGHTA, CDR2 FQGNSA, per germline. The CDR3 has 15 residues. V was shortened by 5 bases and J by 1 base, with 15 bases between the two germline ends. The CDR3 coding sequence is TGTGCCAGCAGCCCCTTCGGGTACCTTTCCTACGAGCAGTACTTC. As protein: CASSPFGYLSYEQYF.

The chain combines TRBV11-1 with TRBJ1-2; 8 bases map to TRBD1. The CDR3 length is 13 residues. After removal of 5 bases from V and 7 bases from J, the junction contained 6 bases not matched to a gene. Germline V gives CDR1 SGHAT, CDR2 FQDESV (reference sequence). This CDR3 is CASSPGQGSGYTF. CDR3 in DNA: TGTGCCAGCAGCCCCGGACAGGGAAGTGGCTACACCTTC. Combining the CDR3 with reference TRBV11-1 and TRBJ1-2 gives the whole variable domain EAEVAQSPRYKITEKSQAVAFWCDPISGHATLYWYRQILGQGPELLVQFQDESVVDDSQLPKDRFSAERLKGVDSTLKIQPAELGDSAMYLCASSPGQGSGYTFGSGTRLTVV.